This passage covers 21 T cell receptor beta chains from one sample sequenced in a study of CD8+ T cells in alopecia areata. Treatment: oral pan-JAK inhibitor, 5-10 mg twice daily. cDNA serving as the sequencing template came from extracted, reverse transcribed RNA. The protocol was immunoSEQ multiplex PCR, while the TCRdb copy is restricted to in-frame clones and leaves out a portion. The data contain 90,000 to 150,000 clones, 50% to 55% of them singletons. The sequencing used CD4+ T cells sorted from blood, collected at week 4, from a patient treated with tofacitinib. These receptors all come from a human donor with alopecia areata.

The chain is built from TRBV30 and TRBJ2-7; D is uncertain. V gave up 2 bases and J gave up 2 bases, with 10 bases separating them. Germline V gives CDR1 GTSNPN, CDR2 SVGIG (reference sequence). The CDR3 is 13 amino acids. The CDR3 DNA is TGTGCCTGGAGTAGGCAGCAAGCCTACGAGCAGTACTTC. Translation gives CAWSRQQAYEQYF.

CDR3 residues: CAWSQGALNEKLFF. DNA of the CDR3: TGTGCCTGGAGTCAGGGGGCCTTAAATGAAAAACTGTTTTTT. The gene calls are TRBV30 and TRBJ1-4; TRBD1 agrees at 8 bases. This CDR3 region has 14 residues. With V trimmed by 2 bases and J by 5 bases, 4 bases remained unmatched. Looked up from germline, CDR1 is GTSNPN and CDR2 is SVGIG (reference sequence).

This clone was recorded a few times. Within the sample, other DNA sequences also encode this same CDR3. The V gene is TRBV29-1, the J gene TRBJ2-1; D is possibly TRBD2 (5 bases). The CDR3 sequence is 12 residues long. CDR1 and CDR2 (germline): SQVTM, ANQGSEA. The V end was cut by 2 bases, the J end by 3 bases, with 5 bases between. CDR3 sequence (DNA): TGCAGCGTTGAACGGGACTACAATGAGCAGTTCTTC. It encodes CSVERDYNEQFF.

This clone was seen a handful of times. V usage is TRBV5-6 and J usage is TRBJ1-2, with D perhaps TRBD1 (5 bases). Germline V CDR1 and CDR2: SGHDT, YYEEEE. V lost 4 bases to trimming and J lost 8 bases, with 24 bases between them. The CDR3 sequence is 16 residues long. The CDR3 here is CASSLGAAASLRGYTF. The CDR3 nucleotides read TGTGCCAGCAGCCTTGGGGCTGCCGCGAGCCTTAGAGGCTACACCTTC.

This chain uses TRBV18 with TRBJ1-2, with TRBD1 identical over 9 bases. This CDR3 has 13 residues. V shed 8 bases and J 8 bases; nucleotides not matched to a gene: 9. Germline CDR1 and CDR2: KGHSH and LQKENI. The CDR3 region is CASGGQGERGYTF. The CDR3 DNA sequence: TGTGCCAGCGGGGGACAGGGAGAACGCGGCTACACCTTC.

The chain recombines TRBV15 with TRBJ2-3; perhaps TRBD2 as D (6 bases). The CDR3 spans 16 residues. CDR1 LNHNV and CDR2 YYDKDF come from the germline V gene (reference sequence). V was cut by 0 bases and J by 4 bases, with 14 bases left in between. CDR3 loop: CATSRDGRSRSDTQYF. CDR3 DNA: TGTGCCACCAGCAGAGATGGGAGGTCCCGATCAGATACGCAGTATTTT.

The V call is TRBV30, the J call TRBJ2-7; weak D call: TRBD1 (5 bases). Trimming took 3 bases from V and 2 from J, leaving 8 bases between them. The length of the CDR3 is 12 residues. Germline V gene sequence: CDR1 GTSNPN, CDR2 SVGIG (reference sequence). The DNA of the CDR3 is TGTGCCTGGAGGACGGACACCTACGAGCAGTACTTC. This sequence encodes CAWRTDTYEQYF. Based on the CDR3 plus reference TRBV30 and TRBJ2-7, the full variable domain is SQTIHQWPATLVQPVGSPLSLECTVEGTSNPNLYWYRQAAGRGLQLLFYSVGIGQISSEVPQNLSASRPQDRQFILSSKKLLLSDSGFYLCAWRTDTYEQYFGPGTRLTVT.

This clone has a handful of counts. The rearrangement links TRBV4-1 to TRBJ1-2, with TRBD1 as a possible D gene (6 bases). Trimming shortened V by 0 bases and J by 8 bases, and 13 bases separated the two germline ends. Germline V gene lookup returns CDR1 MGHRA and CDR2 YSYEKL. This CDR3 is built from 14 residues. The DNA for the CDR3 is TGCGCCAGCAGCCAAGATCAGTACAGGGTCGGCTACACCTTC. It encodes CASSQDQYRVGYTF.

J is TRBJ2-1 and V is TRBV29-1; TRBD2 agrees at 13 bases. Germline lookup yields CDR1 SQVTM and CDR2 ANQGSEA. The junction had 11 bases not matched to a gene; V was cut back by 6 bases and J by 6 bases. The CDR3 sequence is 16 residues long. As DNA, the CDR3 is TGCAGCGTCAGAAGGACTAGCGGGGGAAAGGGCAATGAGCAGTTCTTC. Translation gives CSVRRTSGGKGNEQFF.

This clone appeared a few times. CDR3 in DNA: TGTGCCATCAGTGACCAAGGGGGGTACACCGGGGAGCTGTTTTTT. Amino acid sequence: CAISDQGGYTGELFF. The genes are TRBV10-3 and TRBJ2-2; the D gene could be TRBD1 or TRBD2 (6 bases each). The V gene's germline CDR1 is ENHRY and CDR2 SYGVKD. The V gene lost 3 bases and the J gene lost 3 bases, with 11 bases spanning the gap. This CDR3 has 15 residues.

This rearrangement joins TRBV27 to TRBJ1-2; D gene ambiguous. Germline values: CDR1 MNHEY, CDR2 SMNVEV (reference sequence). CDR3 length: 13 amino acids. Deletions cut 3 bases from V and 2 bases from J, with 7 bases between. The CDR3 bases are TGTGCCAGCAGTTTGCGGAACAACTATGGCTACACCTTC. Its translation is CASSLRNNYGYTF.

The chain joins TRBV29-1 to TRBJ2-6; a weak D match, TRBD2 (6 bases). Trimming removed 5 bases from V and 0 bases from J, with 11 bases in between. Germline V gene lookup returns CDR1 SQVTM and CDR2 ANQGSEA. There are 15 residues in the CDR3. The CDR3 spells CSVLTDYSGANVLTF. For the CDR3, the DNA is TGCAGCGTTCTCACGGACTACTCTGGGGCCAACGTCCTGACTTTC. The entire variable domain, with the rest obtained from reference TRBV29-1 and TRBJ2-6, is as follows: SAVISQKPSRDICQRGTSLTIQCQVDSQVTMMFWYRQQPGQSLTLIATANQGSEATYESGFVIDKFPISRPNLTFSTLTVSNMSPEDSSIYLCSVLTDYSGANVLTFGAGSRLTVL.

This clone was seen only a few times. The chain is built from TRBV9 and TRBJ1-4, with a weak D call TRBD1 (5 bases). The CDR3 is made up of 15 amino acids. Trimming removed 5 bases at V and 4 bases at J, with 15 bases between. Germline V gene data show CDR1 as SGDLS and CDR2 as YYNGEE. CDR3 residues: CASSRMGVGNEKLFF. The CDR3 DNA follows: TGTGCCAGCAGTCGTATGGGGGTTGGTAATGAAAAACTGTTTTTT.

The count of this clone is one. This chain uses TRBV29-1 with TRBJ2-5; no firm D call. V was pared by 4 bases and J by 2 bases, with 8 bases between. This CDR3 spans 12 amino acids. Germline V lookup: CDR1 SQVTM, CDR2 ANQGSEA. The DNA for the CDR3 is TGCAGCGTTGTAGGTAGACAAGAGACCCAGTACTTC. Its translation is CSVVGRQETQYF. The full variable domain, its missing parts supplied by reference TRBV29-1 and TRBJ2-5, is SAVISQKPSRDICQRGTSLTIQCQVDSQVTMMFWYRQQPGQSLTLIATANQGSEATYESGFVIDKFPISRPNLTFSTLTVSNMSPEDSSIYLCSVVGRQETQYFGPGTRLLVL.

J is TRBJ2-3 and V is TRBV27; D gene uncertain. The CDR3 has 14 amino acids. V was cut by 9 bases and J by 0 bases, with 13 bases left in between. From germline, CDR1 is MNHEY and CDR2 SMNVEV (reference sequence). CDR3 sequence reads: CARASIFSTDTQYF. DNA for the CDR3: TGTGCCAGGGCTAGTATCTTCAGCACAGATACGCAGTATTTT.

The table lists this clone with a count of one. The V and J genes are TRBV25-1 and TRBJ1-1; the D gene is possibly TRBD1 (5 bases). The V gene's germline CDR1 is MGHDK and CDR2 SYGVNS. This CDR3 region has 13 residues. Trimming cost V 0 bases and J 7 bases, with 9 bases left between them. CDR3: CASSEYRASEAFF. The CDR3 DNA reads TGTGCCAGCAGTGAATACAGGGCGAGTGAAGCTTTCTTT.

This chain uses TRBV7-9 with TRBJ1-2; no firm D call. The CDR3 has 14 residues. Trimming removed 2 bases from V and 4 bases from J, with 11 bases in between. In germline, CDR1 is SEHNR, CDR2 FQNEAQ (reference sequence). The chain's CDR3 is CASSLTAGTYGYTF. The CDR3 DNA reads TGTGCCAGCAGCTTAACCGCAGGTACCTATGGCTACACCTTC.

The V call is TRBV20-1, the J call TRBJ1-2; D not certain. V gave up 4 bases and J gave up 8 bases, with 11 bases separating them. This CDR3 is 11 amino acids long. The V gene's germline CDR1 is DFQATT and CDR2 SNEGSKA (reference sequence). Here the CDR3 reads CSATRKGGYTF. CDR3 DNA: TGCAGTGCTACTAGGAAGGGCGGCTACACCTTC.

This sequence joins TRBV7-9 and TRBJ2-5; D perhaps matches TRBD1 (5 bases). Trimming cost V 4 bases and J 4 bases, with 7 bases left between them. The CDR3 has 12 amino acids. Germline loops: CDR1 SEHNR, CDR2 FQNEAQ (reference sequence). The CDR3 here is CASSSGSETQYF. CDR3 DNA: TGTGCCAGCAGCTCAGGGTCAGAGACCCAGTACTTC.

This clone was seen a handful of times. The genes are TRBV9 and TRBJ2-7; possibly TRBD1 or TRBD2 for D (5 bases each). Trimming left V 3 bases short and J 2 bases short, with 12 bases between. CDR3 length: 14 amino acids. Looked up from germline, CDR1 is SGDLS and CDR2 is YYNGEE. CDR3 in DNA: TGTGCCAGCAGCGACCGGGACGGGGCCTACGAGCAGTACTTC. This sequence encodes CASSDRDGAYEQYF.

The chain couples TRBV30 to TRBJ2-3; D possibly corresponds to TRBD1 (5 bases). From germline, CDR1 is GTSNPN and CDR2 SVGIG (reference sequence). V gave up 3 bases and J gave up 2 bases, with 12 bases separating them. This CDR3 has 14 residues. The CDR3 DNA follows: TGTGCCTGGAGACTAACAGGAGACACAGATACGCAGTATTTT. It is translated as CAWRLTGDTDTQYF.